This T cell receptor (beta chain) came from a study of identical twins. Trimming left V 4 bases short and J 4 bases short, with 8 bases between. CDR3 size: 12 residues. Per the germline V gene, CDR1 is WSHSY and CDR2 is SAAADI. Through template switching, a universal primer site was introduced, and the cDNA contained unique molecular identifiers. TCRdb re-derived calls from the 5' RACE reads in MiXCR, one entry per CDR3 protein. Here the sample spans around 530,000 distinct CDR3 sequences, around 15% being singletons. These data also formed part of another study, on yellow fever vaccine responses in identical twins.

The sequenced material came from CD4+ T cells sorted from blood. This chain links TRBV10-2 with TRBJ2-7; D ambiguous. The TCR was taken from a woman aged 18 to 35 in good health. The chain's CDR3 is CASSAGGYEQYV. Written as DNA, the CDR3 is TGCGCCAGCAGTGCCGGCGGATACGAGCAGTACGTC.